This T cell receptor (beta chain) was identified during a study of neurological immune-mediated disorders. In regard to this clonotype: What it binds is not known.

PBMCs stored at -80 C, 2 million in total, were the source of the unsorted libraries. Regarding the study as a whole: Across subjects, no CDR3 amino acid sequence appeared in expanded clones of more than one subject, a finding that suggested private repertoires in all groups. When repertoires were grouped phylogenetically, those of 18 of 34 multiple sclerosis patients fell into one related-CDR3 cluster, a possible signature.

The CDR3 totals 18 residues. Germline lookup yields CDR1 DFQATT and CDR2 SNEGSKA (reference sequence). With 3 bases clipped from V and 2 bases from J, the junction kept 10 bases outside the gene matches. The team produced cDNA through 5'RACE using 10-nucleotide random UMIs. One entry per CDR3 protein results from TCRdb running MiXCR on the 5' RACE reads. The sample records 60,000 to 70,000 distinct CDR3 sequences, more than 4.5% being singletons. The sequenced material came from PBMCs. The V and J genes are TRBV20-1 and TRBJ2-6, with 10 bases matching TRBD2. The sequence was collected from a human donor with multiple sclerosis. The donor label of this sample is uncertain. The DNA of the CDR3 is TGCAGTGCTAGTACGATAGCGGGGGGTAGTACTGGGGCCAACGTCCTGACTTTC. Protein sequence: CSASTIAGGSTGANVLTF.